Shown below are 10 T cell receptor beta chains from a single sample sequenced in a study of CD8 T cells in ankylosing spondylitis. TCRdb used MiXCR to reprocess the 5' RACE reads, holding one entry per CDR3 protein. This sample has roughly 250,000 distinct CDR3 sequences, with less than 10% found just once. Sample: blood, either unsorted or a sorted T cell fraction (not recorded which). The receptors were sampled from a male donor with ankylosing spondylitis or in good health (not recorded which).

In this sample, this clonotype turned up many times. CDR3 sequence (DNA): TGTGCCAGCAAGGACTCACTAGCGCTTTTAGATGAGCAGTTCTTC. Residues: CASKDSLALLDEQFF. The chain employs TRBV2 and TRBJ2-1; TRBD2 aligns across 7 bases. Germline V CDR1 and CDR2: SNHLY, FYNNEI. The CDR3 runs to 15 residues. Trimming at V came to 7 bases and at J to 8 bases, leaving 14 bases not matched to a gene.

Points on this clonotype: A much larger clonotype is one base distant, so this may be a read error. V and J are TRBV20-1 and TRBJ1-2; D is unresolved. The CDR3 runs 11 residues. V lost 0 bases and J 6 bases, leaving 5 bases between the germline ends. Per germline, CDR1 DFQATT and CDR2 SNEGSKA (reference sequence). CDR3 nucleotide sequence: TGCAGTGCTAGAGACTGGGATGGCTACACCTTC. Translating it yields CSARDWDGYTF.

This clonotype was recorded at least ten times. V is TRBV7-3 and J is TRBJ2-3, with 7 nucleotides matching TRBD1. This CDR3 has 13 residues. The V segment lost 5 bases and the J segment 4 bases; nucleotides outside the gene matches: 3. From germline, CDR1 is SGHTA and CDR2 FQGTGA. The chain's CDR3 is CASSPTGADTQYF. In nucleotides, the CDR3 is TGTGCCAGCAGCCCCACAGGGGCAGATACGCAGTATTTT.

This clonotype was observed at least ten times. The genes are TRBV29-1 and TRBJ1-2; D unresolved. With 5 bases removed from V and 0 bases from J, the gap between germline ends came to 13 bases. Per the germline V gene, CDR1 is SQVTM and CDR2 is ANQGSEA. The CDR3 is made up of 14 amino acids. DNA for the CDR3: TGCAGCGTTCTCGGAAAGGGCGCTAACTATGGCTACACCTTC. This codes for CSVLGKGANYGYTF.

This clonotype was observed at least ten times. The rearrangement joins TRBV12-3 or TRBV12-4 to TRBJ2-2; the match to TRBD1 covers 8 bases. Trimming removed 7 bases from V and 6 bases from J; junction bases left unmatched: 25. This CDR3 is built from 20 residues. CDR3 DNA sequence: TGTGCCAGCATTAGGTGGGGGACAGGACCATTCCTTAAAGTGGCCGGGGAGCTGTTTTTT. Its protein product is CASIRWGTGPFLKVAGELFF.

This sequence joins TRBV7-2 and TRBJ1-1; 9 nucleotides match TRBD1. From germline, CDR1 is SGHTA and CDR2 FQGNSA. This CDR3 has 14 amino acids. Germline trimming cut 6 bases from V and 4 bases from J; bases unmatched to any gene: 6. CDR3 region: CASSRGQGRTEAFF. DNA of the CDR3: TGTGCCAGCAGTCGGGGACAGGGACGCACTGAAGCTTTCTTT.

This clonotype has a count of ten or more. The chain carries TRBV10-2 and TRBJ2-1; 12 bases map to TRBD2. The CDR3 loop spans 15 amino acids. Germline lookup yields CDR1 WSHSY and CDR2 SAAADI. V was clipped by 6 bases and J by 7 bases; unmatched bases: 7. The CDR3 protein is CASSEDGTSGNEQFF. CDR3 nucleotides: TGCGCCAGCAGCGAAGACGGGACTAGCGGGAATGAGCAGTTCTTC.

A few counts support this clonotype. The V call is TRBV7-6, the J call TRBJ2-1; 7 nucleotides align to TRBD1. CDR1 and CDR2 from the germline V gene are SGHVS and FNYEAQ. Trimming cost V 1 base and J 7 bases; bases outside gene matches: 7. The CDR3 covers 15 residues. The CDR3 loop is CASSLDGQANNEQFF. For the CDR3, the DNA is TGTGCCAGCAGCTTAGATGGACAGGCAAATAATGAGCAGTTCTTC.

This clonotype was seen ten or more times. This chain connects TRBV4-3 to TRBJ2-1; a weak D match, TRBD1 (6 bases). There are 15 residues in the CDR3. V gave up 3 bases and J gave up 0 bases, with 9 bases separating them. Germline assignment: CDR1 LGHNA and CDR2 YSLEER. DNA for the CDR3: TGCGCCAGCAGCCAGGGGGCAGGCTCCTACAATGAGCAGTTCTTC. The encoded protein is CASSQGAGSYNEQFF.

This clonotype was detected only a few times. The chain has TRBV9 and TRBJ2-2, with D possibly matching TRBD1 (6 bases). Germline values: CDR1 SGDLS, CDR2 YYNGEE. This CDR3 is 17 amino acids long. The V end lost 0 bases, the J end lost 0 bases, and 12 bases lay between the germline ends. The CDR3 region is CASSVAAGEPNTGELFF. The CDR3 coding sequence is TGTGCCAGCAGCGTAGCGGCAGGGGAGCCGAACACCGGGGAGCTGTTTTTT.